The rows below give T cell receptor beta chains drawn from one sample of a study of ipilimumab plus nivolumab after autologous stem cell transplantation. The assay was immunoSEQ multiplex PCR, and TCRdb's table has in-frame clones only and misses some. The sample contains about 12,000 clones, about 75% of which appear only once. The material was PBMCs, obtained in a trial of ipilimumab plus nivolumab as post-transplant consolidation. These receptors all stem from a male donor with multiple myeloma. Each CDR3 is given with its conserved first and last residue. A D gene is named only where the DNA matches it firmly. The size field is filled for only some rows; it gives once, few, many or a size class.

clone size: .; D gene: .; V gene: TRBV7-9; J gene: TRBJ1-4; CDR3 DNA: TGTGCCAGCAGCTTTGGGTTGGGGCATGAAAAACTGTTTTTT; CDR3 protein: CASSFGLGHEKLFF
clone size: once; D gene: TRBD1; V gene: TRBV10-3; J gene: TRBJ1-1; CDR3 DNA: TGTGCCATCCGACAGGGGAACACTGAAGCTTTCTTT; CDR3 protein: CAIRQGNTEAFF
clone size: few; D gene: .; V gene: TRBV6-1; J gene: TRBJ2-3; CDR3 DNA: TGTGCCGCGGGACATGGGAACACAGATACGCAGTATTTT; CDR3 protein: CAAGHGNTDTQYF
clone size: .; D gene: .; V gene: TRBV7-9; J gene: TRBJ1-2; CDR3 DNA: TGTGCCAGCAGCTTAGGGTCAGGGGACACTTCTAACTATGGCTACACCTTC; CDR3 protein: CASSLGSGDTSNYGYTF
clone size: .; D gene: .; V gene: TRBV5-6; J gene: TRBJ2-5; CDR3 DNA: TGTGCCAGCAGCCACAGGGAGACCCAGTACTTC; CDR3 protein: CASSHRETQYF
clone size: .; D gene: .; V gene: TRBV11-2; J gene: TRBJ2-7; CDR3 DNA: TGTGCCAGCAGACGCACAGGGTCCTACGAGCAGTACTTC; CDR3 protein: CASRRTGSYEQYF
clone size: few; D gene: .; V gene: TRBV21-1; J gene: TRBJ1-2; CDR3 DNA: TGTGCCAGCCCCGGCCTGAGGGACCATCCGAGCTATGGCTACACCTTC; CDR3 protein: CASPGLRDHPSYGYTF
clone size: once; D gene: .; V gene: TRBV28; J gene: TRBJ1-4; CDR3 DNA: TGTGCCAGCACCCACCGAGCAACTAATGAAAAACTGTTTTTT; CDR3 protein: CASTHRATNEKLFF
clone size: .; D gene: .; V gene: TRBV7-8; J gene: TRBJ2-7; CDR3 DNA: TGTGCCAGCAGCTTAGCGGACGCACCCTACGAGCAGTACTTC; CDR3 protein: CASSLADAPYEQYF
clone size: once; D gene: .; V gene: TRBV28; J gene: TRBJ2-7; CDR3 DNA: TGTGCCAGCAGTCCCAGGACCTACTCCTACGAGCAGTACTTC; CDR3 protein: CASSPRTYSYEQYF
clone size: few; D gene: .; V gene: TRBV5-5; J gene: TRBJ1-1; CDR3 DNA: TGTGCCAGCAGCTTGGGGGGAGACGGCACTGAAGCTTTCTTT; CDR3 protein: CASSLGGDGTEAFF
clone size: .; D gene: TRBD1; V gene: TRBV6-6; J gene: TRBJ2-7; CDR3 DNA: TGTGCCAGCGGCCAACAGGGGACAGGGGACGAGCAGTACTTC; CDR3 protein: CASGQQGTGDEQYF
clone size: .; D gene: .; V gene: TRBV14; J gene: TRBJ2-3; CDR3 DNA: TGTGCCAGCAGCCTACCGAACACAGATACGCAGTATTTT; CDR3 protein: CASSLPNTDTQYF
clone size: .; D gene: .; V gene: TRBV11-2; J gene: TRBJ1-4; CDR3 DNA: TGTGCCAGCAGCCGGGGTGTAACTAATGAAAAACTGTTTTTT; CDR3 protein: CASSRGVTNEKLFF
clone size: .; D gene: TRBD1; V gene: TRBV19; J gene: TRBJ1-5; CDR3 DNA: TGTGCCACCCGTGCAAGGACAGGGGGAGGTCAGCCCCAGCATTTT; CDR3 protein: CATRARTGGGQPQHF
clone size: .; D gene: TRBD1; V gene: TRBV5-4; J gene: TRBJ1-1; CDR3 DNA: TGTGCCAGCAGCGTGACAGGGTATGTGGCAAGAGCTTTCTTT; CDR3 protein: CASSVTGYVARAFF
clone size: .; D gene: .; V gene: TRBV7-6; J gene: TRBJ2-5; CDR3 DNA: TGTGCCAGCAGCTCCGACAGTGCCACAGAGACCCAGTACTTC; CDR3 protein: CASSSDSATETQYF
clone size: .; D gene: .; V gene: TRBV5-6; J gene: TRBJ2-2; CDR3 DNA: TGTGCCAGCAGCTGGGACTTAAACACCGGGGAGCTGTTTTTT; CDR3 protein: CASSWDLNTGELFF
clone size: .; D gene: .; V gene: TRBV25-1; J gene: TRBJ2-7; CDR3 DNA: TGTGCCAGCAGTTCATCTGGGGGCTCCTACGAGCAGTACTTC; CDR3 protein: CASSSSGGSYEQYF
clone size: few; D gene: TRBD2; V gene: TRBV7-9; J gene: TRBJ2-1; CDR3 DNA: TGTGCCAGCAGCGATTCTCGGCCGGGACTAGCGGGGGTCGAGCAGTTCTTC; CDR3 protein: CASSDSRPGLAGVEQFF
clone size: .; D gene: TRBD1; V gene: TRBV27; J gene: TRBJ2-5; CDR3 DNA: TGTGCCAGCAGTTTAATTCCCTCAGGGGGCCAAGAGACCCAGTACTTC; CDR3 protein: CASSLIPSGGQETQYF
clone size: few; D gene: .; V gene: TRBV7-9; J gene: TRBJ2-7; CDR3 DNA: TGTGCCAGCAGCTTAGCAGGGGACGAGCAGTACTTC; CDR3 protein: CASSLAGDEQYF
clone size: .; D gene: .; V gene: TRBV28; J gene: TRBJ2-1; CDR3 DNA: TGTGCCAGCAGTAAACAGGATCTTCGTGAGCAGTTCTTC; CDR3 protein: CASSKQDLREQFF
clone size: .; D gene: .; V gene: TRBV10-3; J gene: TRBJ1-4; CDR3 DNA: TGTGCCATTCAGCAAGACGGGACTTTTTTT; CDR3 protein: CAIQQDGTFF
clone size: .; D gene: .; V gene: TRBV7-7; J gene: TRBJ1-1; CDR3 DNA: TGTGCCAGCAGCGCACAGGGCCCTCACCTTGAAGCTTTCTTT; CDR3 protein: CASSAQGPHLEAFF
clone size: .; D gene: .; V gene: TRBV10-2; J gene: TRBJ2-7; CDR3 DNA: TGCGCCAGCAGTGTGGGGCGGGTGGGCGAGCAGTACTTC; CDR3 protein: CASSVGRVGEQYF
clone size: .; D gene: .; V gene: TRBV5-1; J gene: TRBJ2-1; CDR3 DNA: TGCGCCAGCAGCTTGGGACAAACGAATGAGCAGTTCTTC; CDR3 protein: CASSLGQTNEQFF
clone size: .; D gene: .; V gene: TRBV12-2; J gene: TRBJ2-3; CDR3 DNA: TGTGCAAGTCGCTTGAAACTAGCGGGGGGGTCCACAGATACGCAGTATTTT; CDR3 protein: CASRLKLAGGSTDTQYF
clone size: .; D gene: .; V gene: TRBV6-1; J gene: TRBJ1-1; CDR3 DNA: TGTGCCAGCGGGGACTGGGAAGCTTTCTTT; CDR3 protein: CASGDWEAFF
clone size: .; D gene: .; V gene: TRBV19; J gene: TRBJ1-5; CDR3 DNA: TGTGCCAGTAGTCCACAGGACAAATATAGCAATCAGCCCCAGCATTTT; CDR3 protein: CASSPQDKYSNQPQHF
clone size: .; D gene: TRBD2; V gene: TRBV29-1; J gene: TRBJ2-1; CDR3 DNA: TGCAGCGCACTTGAAGGCCAGCGGGGGAACAATGAGCAGTTCTTC; CDR3 protein: CSALEGQRGNNEQFF
clone size: .; D gene: .; V gene: TRBV5-6; J gene: TRBJ1-1; CDR3 DNA: TGTGCCAGCAGCTCCAGGGGAGGTTTGGTCACTGAAGCTTTCTTT; CDR3 protein: CASSSRGGLVTEAFF
clone size: once; D gene: .; V gene: TRBV11-2; J gene: TRBJ2-7; CDR3 DNA: TGTGCCAGCAGCCCAGGGACAAGAGACTACGAGCAGTACTTC; CDR3 protein: CASSPGTRDYEQYF
clone size: .; D gene: .; V gene: TRBV27; J gene: TRBJ1-6; CDR3 DNA: TGTGCCAGCAGTTTTGGGGGAGGGCATTCACCCCTCCACTTT; CDR3 protein: CASSFGGGHSPLHF
clone size: .; D gene: .; V gene: TRBV5-1; J gene: TRBJ1-1; CDR3 DNA: TGCGCCAGCAGCTTGGCTGCGGTGATGAGTATGAACACTGAAGCTTTCTTT; CDR3 protein: CASSLAAVMSMNTEAFF
clone size: .; D gene: .; V gene: TRBV11-2; J gene: TRBJ1-1; CDR3 DNA: TGTGCCAGCAGCTTAGCGCTTGGGTTCACTGAAGCTTTCTTT; CDR3 protein: CASSLALGFTEAFF
clone size: .; D gene: .; V gene: TRBV5-1; J gene: TRBJ2-5; CDR3 DNA: TGCGCCAGCAGCTTGGGGGGGGCCAAGTCAGAGACCCAGTACTTC; CDR3 protein: CASSLGGAKSETQYF
clone size: few; D gene: TRBD1; V gene: TRBV27; J gene: TRBJ2-1; CDR3 DNA: TGTGCCAGCAGCGCCGGGACAGGGGGTTACAATGAGCAGTTCTTC; CDR3 protein: CASSAGTGGYNEQFF
clone size: medium-sized; D gene: .; V gene: TRBV10-1; J gene: TRBJ1-2; CDR3 DNA: TGCGCCAGGGACGGACAGAGGACGGACTATGGCTACACCTTC; CDR3 protein: CARDGQRTDYGYTF
clone size: medium-sized; D gene: TRBD1; V gene: TRBV29-1; J gene: TRBJ1-2; CDR3 DNA: TGCAGCGTTACCCAGGGGGCATATGGCTACACCTTC; CDR3 protein: CSVTQGAYGYTF
clone size: .; D gene: .; V gene: TRBV19; J gene: TRBJ1-3; CDR3 DNA: TGTGCCAGTAGTTCGGTCTCTGGAAACACCATATATTTT; CDR3 protein: CASSSVSGNTIYF
clone size: .; D gene: .; V gene: TRBV6-1; J gene: TRBJ1-2; CDR3 DNA: TGTGCCAGCAGCGCCTCCGACTGGGCCATGGATGGCTACACCTTC; CDR3 protein: CASSASDWAMDGYTF
clone size: .; D gene: .; V gene: TRBV6-5; J gene: TRBJ1-5; CDR3 DNA: TGTGCCAGCAGTCCGGCGGGCAGACGGTGGCCCCAGCATTTT; CDR3 protein: CASSPAGRRWPQHF
clone size: .; D gene: .; V gene: TRBV7-2; J gene: TRBJ1-2; CDR3 DNA: TGTGCCAGCAGAATTACCGGGGCCAGAGGCTACACCTTC; CDR3 protein: CASRITGARGYTF
clone size: .; D gene: .; V gene: TRBV19; J gene: TRBJ2-5; CDR3 DNA: TGTGCCAGCCCAGGGGAGGAGGTAGAGACCCAGTACTTC; CDR3 protein: CASPGEEVETQYF
clone size: .; D gene: .; V gene: TRBV7-2; J gene: TRBJ2-1; CDR3 DNA: TGTGCCAGCAGTTCCCGGGACTTATACAATGAGCAGTTCTTC; CDR3 protein: CASSSRDLYNEQFF
clone size: .; D gene: .; V gene: TRBV15; J gene: TRBJ2-2; CDR3 DNA: TGTGCCACCAGCAGAGACAGGTTCTCCCTGTCCGGGGAGCTGTTTTTT; CDR3 protein: CATSRDRFSLSGELFF
clone size: once; D gene: .; V gene: TRBV5-1; J gene: TRBJ2-5; CDR3 DNA: TGCGCCAGCAGCTTTACAGGGCAAGAGACCCAGTACTTC; CDR3 protein: CASSFTGQETQYF
clone size: .; D gene: .; V gene: TRBV27; J gene: TRBJ1-6; CDR3 DNA: TGTGCCAGCAGGCTTAGTACGGGGGGGCAAGGCTCACCCCTCCACTTT; CDR3 protein: CASRLSTGGQGSPLHF
clone size: .; D gene: TRBD2; V gene: TRBV11-3; J gene: TRBJ2-7; CDR3 DNA: TGTGCCAGCAGCTTAGAGCGAGCGGGGGTTGAGGGAGGCGAGCAGTACTTC; CDR3 protein: CASSLERAGVEGGEQYF